This entry lists 26 T cell receptor beta chains sequenced from one sample in a study of cytomegalovirus exposure and HLA in healthy donors. PCR primers comprised 60 Vbeta and 13 Jbeta primers. Some clones are missing from TCRdb's copy, which holds only in-frame ones; the method was immunoSEQ multiplex PCR. The profile shows 180,000 or so clones, 76% of them singletons. The sequenced material came from PBMCs. These receptors came from a man aged 18 to 29 in good health and CMV-seronegative.

The V call is TRBV27, the J call TRBJ2-1; 11 bases line up with TRBD2. Trimming removed 2 bases from V and 7 bases from J; junction bases left unmatched: 10. The CDR3 spans 17 residues. Per germline, CDR1 MNHEY and CDR2 SMNVEV (reference sequence). The CDR3 DNA sequence: TGTGCCAGCAGTTTACGAACCGGGACTAGCGGATCTAATGAGCAGTTCTTC. It yields the protein CASSLRTGTSGSNEQFF.

The V and J genes are TRBV15 and TRBJ2-3; 9 bases agree with TRBD1. The V gene end was trimmed by 1 base and the J gene end by 3 bases; junction bases not matched to a gene: 8. This CDR3 contains 17 residues. Germline-derived CDR1 and CDR2 are LNHNV and YYDKDF (reference sequence). CDR3 bases: TGTGCCACCAGCAGAGCCCCACAGGGGGCAGGGACAGATACGCAGTATTTT. Protein sequence: CATSRAPQGAGTDTQYF.

V is TRBV19 and J is TRBJ2-2; TRBD1 matches 8 bases. Germline CDR1 is LNHDA and CDR2 is SQIVND (reference sequence). The CDR3 totals 15 residues. Trimming cost V 5 bases and J 1 base; bases outside gene matches: 3. CDR3 residues: CASSSGQGNTGELFF. As DNA, the CDR3 is TGTGCCAGTAGTTCTGGACAGGGGAACACCGGGGAGCTGTTTTTT.

The rearrangement links TRBV7-9 to TRBJ1-2, with TRBD1 matching over 9 bases. After removal of 2 bases from V and 3 bases from J, the junction contained 4 bases not matched to a gene. Germline loops: CDR1 SEHNR, CDR2 FQNEAQ (reference sequence). CDR3 size: 15 residues. The CDR3 coding sequence is TGTGCCAGCAGCTTAACCGGGGACAGGGACTATGGCTACACCTTC. Its translation: CASSLTGDRDYGYTF.

The chain couples TRBV6-1 to TRBJ2-7; TRBD2 matches at 8 bases. In germline, CDR1 is MNHNS, CDR2 SASEGT. This CDR3 has 12 residues. V was pared by 3 bases and J by 6 bases, with 1 base of the junction left unmatched. The CDR3 spells CASSEGLGEQYF. The DNA of the CDR3 is TGTGCCAGCAGTGAGGGACTAGGCGAGCAGTACTTC.

The CDR3 nucleotides are TGTGCCAGCAGCCCGGGACAAATTTACAATGAGCAGTTCTTC. Translating it yields CASSPGQIYNEQFF. The chain is built from TRBV7-9 and TRBJ2-1; TRBD1 might be the D (6 bases). This CDR3 contains 14 residues. V was shortened by 5 bases and J by 4 bases, with 12 bases between the two germline ends. Germline CDR1 and CDR2: SEHNR and FQNEAQ (reference sequence).

J is TRBJ2-1 and V is TRBV9; 7 bases line up with TRBD2. CDR1 is SGDLS, CDR2 YYNGEE, per germline. CDR3 size: 15 residues. The J segment lost 0 bases and the V segment lost 4 bases, leaving 4 bases of the junction unmatched. The CDR3 spells CASSPSGVSYNEQFF. As DNA, the CDR3 is TGTGCCAGCAGCCCTAGCGGTGTCTCCTACAATGAGCAGTTCTTC.

Notes on this clone: One junction end disagrees with the germline gene, perhaps due to a read error. The V call is TRBV4-2, the J call TRBJ2-7; D could derive from TRBD1 or TRBD2 (7 bases each). Germline CDR1 reads LGHNA; CDR2 reads YNFKEQ. The CDR3 spans 14 residues. CDR3 in amino acids: CTSSQAGQNYEQYF. The CDR3 nucleotides are TGTACCAGCAGCCAAGCGGGACAGAATTACGAGCAGTACTTC.

This clone was picked up a small number of times. The V gene is TRBV28, the J gene TRBJ2-3; possibly TRBD1 for D (5 bases). With 9 bases removed from V and 1 base from J, the gap between germline ends came to 11 bases. There are 13 residues in the CDR3. Germline loops: CDR1 MDHEN, CDR2 SYDVKM. CDR3 protein: CASPTERTDTQYF. The CDR3 bases are TGTGCCAGTCCGACAGAACGCACAGATACGCAGTATTTT.

The J gene is TRBJ1-2, the V gene TRBV14; D possibly corresponds to TRBD1 (5 bases). V shed 3 bases and J shed 4 bases, with 12 bases lying between them. This CDR3 is 14 amino acids long. The germline V gene encodes CDR1 SGHDN and CDR2 FVKESK. The CDR3 reads CASSHADRIYGYTF. CDR3 DNA sequence: TGTGCCAGCAGCCACGCCGACAGAATCTATGGCTACACCTTC.

This chain joins TRBV6-1 and TRBJ2-5, with a possible D match to TRBD1 (5 bases). The germline gives CDR1 MNHNS, CDR2 SASEGT. Trimming pared 4 bases from V and 5 bases from J, leaving 11 bases between. The CDR3 covers 13 residues. CDR3 sequence reads: CASSARDRETQYF. DNA for the CDR3: TGTGCCAGCAGTGCCAGGGATCGGGAGACCCAGTACTTC.

The gene calls are TRBV19 and TRBJ2-5; D unclear. V was clipped by 0 bases and J by 5 bases, with 13 bases between them. Germline loops: CDR1 LNHDA, CDR2 SQIVND (reference sequence). This CDR3 is built from 15 residues. This CDR3 reads CASSIDYPTGETQYF. The CDR3 DNA sequence: TGTGCCAGTAGTATAGATTACCCGACCGGGGAGACCCAGTACTTC.

This clone was recorded a few times. J is TRBJ1-1 and V is TRBV6-5; D is undetermined. V was clipped by 9 bases and J by 3 bases, with 5 bases between them. There are 10 residues in the CDR3. In germline, CDR1 is MNHEY, CDR2 SVGAGI. The DNA for the CDR3 is TGTGCCAGTCGGGACACTGAAGCTTTCTTT. This gives the protein CASRDTEAFF.

This rearrangement joins TRBV6-5 to TRBJ1-5; a weak D match, TRBD1 (6 bases). Trimming took 8 bases from V and 3 from J, leaving 14 bases between them. Germline V gene data show CDR1 as MNHEY and CDR2 as SVGAGI. The CDR3 has 14 residues. In DNA, the CDR3 is TGTGCCAGCTGTATGGACAGCTACAATCAGCCCCAGCATTTT. It translates to CASCMDSYNQPQHF.

The chain is built from TRBV6-1 and TRBJ1-5, with no clear D. V gave up 7 bases and J gave up 0 bases, with 4 bases separating them. CDR3 size: 12 residues. Germline lookup yields CDR1 MNHNS and CDR2 SASEGT. This CDR3 is CASTVSNQPQHF. CDR3 DNA: TGTGCCAGCACGGTTAGCAATCAGCCCCAGCATTTT.

J is TRBJ2-1 and V is TRBV7-9; D not resolved. Trimming shortened V by 3 bases and J by 6 bases, and 9 bases separated the two germline ends. CDR3 length: 13 residues. CDR1 SEHNR and CDR2 FQNEAQ come from the germline V gene (reference sequence). The CDR3 reads CASSFSPGNEQFF. The CDR3 DNA is TGTGCCAGCAGCTTTAGCCCGGGCAATGAGCAGTTCTTC. Full variable domain (missing parts from reference TRBV7-9 and TRBJ2-1): DTGVSQNPRHKITKRGQNVTFRCDPISEHNRLYWYRQTLGQGPEFLTYFQNEAQLEKSRLLSDRFSAERPKGSFSTLEIQRTEQGDSAMYLCASSFSPGNEQFFGPGTRLTVL.

The chain is built from TRBV6-5 and TRBJ1-4, with D unresolved. Germline V gives CDR1 MNHEY, CDR2 SVGAGI. The V and J ends lost 2 bases and 4 bases respectively, with 8 bases between them. The CDR3 length is 14 residues. The CDR3 DNA reads as TGTGCCAGCAGTTACCGTCAGATTAATGAAAAACTGTTTTTT. Residues: CASSYRQINEKLFF.

This chain connects TRBV28 to TRBJ2-1; D is unresolved. V gave up 5 bases and J gave up 4 bases, with 6 bases separating them. The CDR3 is 12 amino acids. From germline, CDR1 is MDHEN and CDR2 SYDVKM. The CDR3 loop reads CASSSVYNEQFF. For the CDR3, the DNA is TGTGCCAGCAGTAGCGTTTACAATGAGCAGTTCTTC.

This clone was observed a few times. The rearrangement joins TRBV7-8 to TRBJ2-3; 9 bases are a match to TRBD2. The ends lost 5 bases at V and 2 bases at J; junction bases unmatched: 8. This CDR3 has 16 amino acids. In germline, CDR1 is SGHVS, CDR2 FQNEAQ. CDR3 region: CASSRSLAGLTDTQYF. In nucleotides, the CDR3 is TGTGCCAGCAGCAGGTCCCTAGCGGGGCTCACAGATACGCAGTATTTT.

This chain joins TRBV18 and TRBJ1-6; no clear D gene. CDR1 is KGHSH, CDR2 LQKENI, per germline. This CDR3 contains 16 residues. Trimming shortened V by 1 base and J by 5 bases, and 12 bases separated the two germline ends. CDR3 sequence reads: CASSPQPARDNSPLHF. CDR3 DNA sequence: TGTGCCAGCTCACCACAGCCGGCGCGGGATAATTCACCCCTCCACTTT.

This clone was seen once. Mismatch with germline at one junction end may stem from a read error. This rearrangement joins TRBV27 to TRBJ2-2, with TRBD2 as a possible D gene (5 bases). Germline V lookup: CDR1 MNHEY, CDR2 SMNVEV (reference sequence). CDR3 length: 14 residues. The CDR3 DNA reads as TGTGCCAGCAGTCCCCCGGGATACACCGAGGAGCTGTTTTTT. It yields the protein CASSPPGYTEELFF.

The rearrangement uses TRBV25-1 and TRBJ1-1, with D possibly TRBD1 on 5 matching bases. Germline CDR1 is MGHDK and CDR2 is SYGVNS. The CDR3 covers 15 residues. Deletions cut 6 bases from V and 1 base from J, with 15 bases between. The CDR3 is CASRMAGLANTEAFF. CDR3 nucleotide sequence: TGTGCCAGCAGGATGGCGGGACTGGCGAACACTGAAGCTTTCTTT.

The genes are TRBV5-5 and TRBJ2-7; 7 nucleotides line up with TRBD1. The CDR3 has 13 amino acids. Germline assignment: CDR1 SGHKS and CDR2 YYEKEE (reference sequence). V was clipped by 4 bases and J by 3 bases; unmatched bases: 4. CDR3 amino acids: CASSPGQSYEQYF. CDR3 DNA sequence: TGTGCCAGCAGCCCGGGACAGAGCTACGAGCAGTACTTC.

The J gene is TRBJ2-1, the V gene TRBV5-6; D unresolved. Germline V gene lookup returns CDR1 SGHDT and CDR2 YYEEEE. The CDR3 consists of 16 residues. V dropped 0 bases and J dropped 0 bases, with 10 bases sitting between them. CDR3 sequence (DNA): TGTGCCAGCAGCTTGGAAACCCCCAGCTCCTACAATGAGCAGTTCTTC. Its protein product is CASSLETPSSYNEQFF.

The CDR3 region has the DNA TGCAGCGTTAGGCCAGGGGGCCCGAACACTGAAGCTTTCTTT. As protein: CSVRPGGPNTEAFF. The rearrangement uses TRBV29-1 and TRBJ1-1; 8 bases align to TRBD1. The CDR3 has 14 residues. The germline V gene has CDR1 SQVTM and CDR2 ANQGSEA. Germline trimming cut 5 bases from V and 1 base from J; bases unmatched to any gene: 6.

The chain links TRBV11-3 to TRBJ1-6; D ambiguous. The V and J ends lost 4 bases and 7 bases respectively, with 8 bases between them. Germline V gene lookup returns CDR1 SGHNT and CDR2 YENEEA. CDR3 length: 13 amino acids. CDR3 sequence: CASSSDWNSPLHF. CDR3 DNA sequence: TGTGCCAGCAGCTCGGACTGGAATTCACCCCTCCACTTT. Full variable domain (remainder filled in from reference TRBV11-3 and TRBJ1-6): EAGVVQSPRYKIIEKKQPVAFWCNPISGHNTLYWYLQNLGQGPELLIRYENEEAVDDSQLPKDRFSAERLKGVDSTLKIQPAELGDSAVYLCASSSDWNSPLHFGNGTRLTVT.